These 18 T cell receptor beta chains originate from one sample sequenced in a study of blood T cells in healthy people across ages. The use of a sample-barcoded 5' primer and a J-beta primer mix characterized a second PCR of roughly 6 to 11 cycles. TCRdb recomputed calls from the 5' RACE reads with MiXCR, one row per CDR3 protein. The sample contains 1.5 million or so distinct CDR3 sequences, roughly two fifths of which appear only once. Sequenced: blood. The receptors here all came from a woman aged 18-30 years in good health.

The rearrangement uses TRBV20-1 and TRBJ2-3, with 8 bases matching TRBD2. The CDR3 length is 14 residues. Germline loops: CDR1 DFQATT, CDR2 SNEGSKA (reference sequence). J lost 4 bases, V lost 0 bases, and 3 bases had no gene match. The CDR3 bases are TGCAGTGCTAGAGATCCGGGGGGGCCAGATACGCAGTATTTT. This encodes CSARDPGGPDTQYF.

The rearrangement uses TRBV28 and TRBJ2-3; no clear D. Germline-derived CDR1 and CDR2 are MDHEN and SYDVKM. Trimming removed 2 bases from V and 4 bases from J, with 10 bases in between. The length of the CDR3 is 14 residues. The CDR3 loop reads CASSLLHMADTQYF. The CDR3, as DNA: TGTGCCAGCAGTTTACTCCATATGGCAGATACGCAGTATTTT.

Concerning this clonotype: The germline gene is not matched at one end of the junction; a read error may be the cause. CDR3 bases: TGTGCCATCAGTAAGTCGGGCGATAGCAATCAGCCCCAGCATTTT. Translated, it gives CAISKSGDSNQPQHF. The chain combines TRBV10-3 with TRBJ1-5; D not resolved. Germline V gene lookup returns CDR1 ENHRY and CDR2 SYGVKD. CDR3 length equals 15 residues.

This clonotype was seen only a few times. The chain couples TRBV28 to TRBJ2-1, with D possibly called TRBD1 or TRBD2 (5 bases each). The V and J ends lost 6 bases and 4 bases respectively, with 10 bases between them. The CDR3 contains 13 residues. Germline CDR1 and CDR2: MDHEN and SYDVKM. This CDR3 is CASRPGAYNEQFF. The CDR3 DNA reads as TGTGCCAGCAGACCCGGGGCTTACAATGAGCAGTTCTTC.

This clonotype occurred many times. The genes are TRBV14 and TRBJ2-5, with 10 nucleotides matching TRBD2. This CDR3 is built from 15 residues. J lost 4 bases, V lost 1 base, and 3 bases had no gene match. CDR1 and CDR2 (germline): SGHDN, FVKESK. The DNA of the CDR3 is TGTGCCAGCAGCCAAGGGCTAGCGGGAGCAGAGACCCAGTACTTC. Its protein is CASSQGLAGAETQYF. The whole variable domain, filled in from reference TRBV14 and TRBJ2-5, reads EAGVTQFPSHSVIEKGQTVTLRCDPISGHDNLYWYRRVMGKEIKFLLHFVKESKQDESGMPNNRFLAERTGGTYSTLKVQPAELEDSGVYFCASSQGLAGAETQYFGPGTRLLVL.

CDR3 DNA sequence: TGTGCCAGCAGTTTAGGGCCGGGACAGCCCCTAGCCAAAAACATTCAGTACTTC. Protein product: CASSLGPGQPLAKNIQYF. This chain connects TRBV12-3 or TRBV12-4 to TRBJ2-4; 7 bases match TRBD1. The CDR3 sequence is 18 residues long. V shed 1 base, J shed 0 bases, and the junction held 9 bases outside the gene matches.

This clonotype has a count of ten or more. One end of the junction fails to match germline, which may point to a read error. CDR3 loop: CASSFRQGAYEQYF. For the CDR3, the DNA is TGCGCCAGCAGCTTTAGACAGGGGGCTTACGAGCAGTACTTC. This rearrangement joins TRBV12-3 or TRBV12-4 to TRBJ2-7; 10 bases are shared with TRBD1. The CDR3 runs to 14 residues.

J is TRBJ2-1 and V is TRBV6-2 or TRBV6-3; weak D call: TRBD2 (5 bases). The V end was cut by 2 bases, the J end by 9 bases, with 17 bases between. Germline V gives CDR1 MNHEY, CDR2 SVGEGT. This CDR3 region has 15 residues. CDR3 residues: CASSYTSIYRGEQFF. The CDR3 bases are TGTGCCAGCAGTTACACGTCTATTTATCGGGGTGAGCAGTTCTTC.

The V call is TRBV12-3 or TRBV12-4, the J call TRBJ1-5; weak D call: TRBD1 (5 bases). V was cut by 3 bases and J by 0 bases, with 27 bases left in between. The CDR3 contains 21 residues. The CDR3 reads CASSFVGLALRSKDSNQPQHF. The CDR3 nucleotides are TGTGCCAGCAGTTTTGTGGGACTGGCGTTACGGTCCAAGGATAGCAATCAGCCCCAGCATTTT.

J is TRBJ1-1 and V is TRBV6-2 or TRBV6-3; 8 bases align to TRBD1. Germline values: CDR1 MNHEY, CDR2 SVGEGT. This CDR3 spans 14 amino acids. V dropped 6 bases and J dropped 5; count of bases not matched to a gene: 8. CDR3 amino acids: CASRPGQGWTEAFF. The CDR3 DNA reads TGTGCCAGCAGACCCGGACAGGGATGGACTGAAGCTTTCTTT.

Concerning this clonotype: At one boundary the junction diverges from the germline segment, which might be a read error. The chain is built from TRBV6-6 and TRBJ2-7; the D gene is possibly TRBD1 (6 bases). CDR3 length equals 15 residues. Germline V gene lookup returns CDR1 MNHNY and CDR2 SVGAGI (reference sequence). The CDR3 reads CAGSYEEIRGGEQYF. Written as DNA, the CDR3 is TGTGCCGGCAGTTACGAGGAAATCCGAGGGGGCGAGCAGTACTTC.

Many counts were recorded for this clonotype. The chain uses TRBV20-1 and TRBJ1-4, with D uncertain. The CDR3 has 16 amino acids. Germline V CDR1 and CDR2: DFQATT, SNEGSKA (reference sequence). V dropped 6 bases and J dropped 4 bases, with 21 bases sitting between them. The CDR3 reads CSARWGPAVLNEKLFF. The CDR3 DNA sequence: TGCAGTGCCCGATGGGGTCCGGCCGTTCTTAATGAAAAACTGTTTTTT.

This clonotype was seen a few times. The J gene is TRBJ2-3, the V gene TRBV20-1; D gene unclear. This CDR3 is 14 amino acids long. The ends were cut back, 1 base at V and 3 bases at J, with 11 bases in the middle. Per germline, CDR1 DFQATT and CDR2 SNEGSKA (reference sequence). The CDR3 bases are TGCAGTGCTAGAGGGCCGGTTAGGACAGATACGCAGTATTTT. Residues: CSARGPVRTDTQYF.

The chain couples TRBV6-2 or TRBV6-3 to TRBJ1-2; D remains unclear. Germline CDR1 is MNHEY and CDR2 is SVGEGT. Trimming took 6 bases from V and 6 from J, leaving 14 bases between them. The CDR3 is made up of 13 amino acids. The CDR3 region has the DNA TGTGCCAGCAGCGACCTAGAACCTCATGGCTACACCTTC. Translation gives CASSDLEPHGYTF.

There are a few counts of this clonotype. V gene TRBV2 combines with J gene TRBJ2-4; 11 bases line up with TRBD2. V lost 5 bases and J lost 7; bases outside the gene matches: 1. The length of the CDR3 is 13 residues. Germline CDR1 reads SNHLY; CDR2 reads FYNNEI. The CDR3 sequence is CASSLAGGNIQYF. The CDR3 coding sequence is TGTGCCAGCAGTCTAGCGGGAGGTAACATTCAGTACTTC.

The CDR3 is CASSPQDRAVQPQHF. The CDR3 nucleotides read TGTGCCAGCAGCCCACAGGACAGGGCGGTTCAGCCCCAGCATTTT. The chain carries TRBV7-2 and TRBJ1-5; 8 nucleotides align to TRBD1. Germline CDR1 reads SGHTA; CDR2 reads FQGNSA. The CDR3 is 15 residues long. The V segment lost 5 bases and the J segment 6 bases; nucleotides outside the gene matches: 9.

The rearrangement uses TRBV12-3 or TRBV12-4 and TRBJ1-2, with a weak D call TRBD1 (5 bases). Trimming pared 7 bases from V and 4 bases from J, leaving 13 bases between. The CDR3 loop spans 13 amino acids. The CDR3 reads CASKRLGVYGYTF. The DNA of the CDR3 is TGTGCCAGCAAACGGCTGGGGGTCTATGGCTACACCTTC.

V gene TRBV27 combines with J gene TRBJ1-2; 7 positions match TRBD1. Per germline, CDR1 MNHEY and CDR2 SMNVEV (reference sequence). The CDR3 sequence is 15 residues long. The V and J ends lost 0 bases and 2 bases, in that order; junction bases with no gene match: 3. The CDR3 sequence: CASSLSPGGNYGYTF. DNA for the CDR3: TGTGCCAGCAGTTTATCCCCAGGGGGGAACTATGGCTACACCTTC.